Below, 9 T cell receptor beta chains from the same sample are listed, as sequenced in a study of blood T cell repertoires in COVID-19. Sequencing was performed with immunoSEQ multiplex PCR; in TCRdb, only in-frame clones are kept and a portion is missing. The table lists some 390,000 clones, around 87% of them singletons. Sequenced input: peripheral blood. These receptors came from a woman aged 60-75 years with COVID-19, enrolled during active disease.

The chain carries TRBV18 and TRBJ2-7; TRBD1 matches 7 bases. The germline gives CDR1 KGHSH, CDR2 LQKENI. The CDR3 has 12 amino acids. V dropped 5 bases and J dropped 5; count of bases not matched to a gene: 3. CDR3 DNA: TGTGCCAGCTCATCCGACAGGGACGAGCAGTACTTC. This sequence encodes CASSSDRDEQYF.

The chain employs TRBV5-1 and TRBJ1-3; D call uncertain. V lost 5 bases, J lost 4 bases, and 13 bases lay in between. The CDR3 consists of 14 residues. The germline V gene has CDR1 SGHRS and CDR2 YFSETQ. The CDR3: CASRSRGNGNTIYF. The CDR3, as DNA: TGCGCCAGCAGGTCTCGAGGAAACGGAAACACCATATATTTT.

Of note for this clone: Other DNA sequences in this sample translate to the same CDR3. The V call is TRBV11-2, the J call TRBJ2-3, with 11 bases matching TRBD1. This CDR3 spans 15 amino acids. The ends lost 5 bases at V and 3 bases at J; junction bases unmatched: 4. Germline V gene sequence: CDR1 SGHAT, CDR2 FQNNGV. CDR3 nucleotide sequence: TGTGCCAGCAGCCTCGGGACAGGGGGGACAGATACGCAGTATTTT. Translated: CASSLGTGGTDTQYF.

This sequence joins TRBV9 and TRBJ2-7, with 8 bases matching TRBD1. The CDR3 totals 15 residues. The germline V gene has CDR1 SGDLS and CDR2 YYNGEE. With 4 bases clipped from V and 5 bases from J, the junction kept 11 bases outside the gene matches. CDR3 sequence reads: CASSPRQGAKDEQYF. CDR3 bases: TGTGCCAGCAGCCCCCGTCAGGGGGCGAAGGACGAGCAGTACTTC.

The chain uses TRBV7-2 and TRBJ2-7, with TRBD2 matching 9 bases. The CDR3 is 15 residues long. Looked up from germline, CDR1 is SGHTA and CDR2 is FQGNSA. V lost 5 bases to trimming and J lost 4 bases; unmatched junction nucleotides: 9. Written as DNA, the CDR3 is TGTGCCAGCAGCCCTCCGGGACTAGCTGGTTACGAGCAGTACTTC. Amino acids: CASSPPGLAGYEQYF.

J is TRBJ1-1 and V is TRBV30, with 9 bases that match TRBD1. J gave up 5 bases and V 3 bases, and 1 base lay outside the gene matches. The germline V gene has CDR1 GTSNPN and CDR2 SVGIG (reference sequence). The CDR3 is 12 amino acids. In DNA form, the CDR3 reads TGTGCCTGGAGAGACAGGGGGACTGAAGCTTTCTTT. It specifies CAWRDRGTEAFF.

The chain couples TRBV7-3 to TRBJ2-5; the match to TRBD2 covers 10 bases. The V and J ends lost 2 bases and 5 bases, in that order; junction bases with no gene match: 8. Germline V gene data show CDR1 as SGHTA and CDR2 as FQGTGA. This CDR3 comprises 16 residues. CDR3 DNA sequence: TGTGCCAGCAGCTTATATCAAGCGGGGGGGCGCGAGACCCAGTACTTC. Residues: CASSLYQAGGRETQYF.

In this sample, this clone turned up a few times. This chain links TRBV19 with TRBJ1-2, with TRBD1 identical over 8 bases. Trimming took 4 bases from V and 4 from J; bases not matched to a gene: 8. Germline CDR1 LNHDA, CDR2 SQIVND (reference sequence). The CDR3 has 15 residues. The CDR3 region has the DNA TGTGCCAGTAGTACTAGACAGGGGATAACCTATGGCTACACCTTC. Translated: CASSTRQGITYGYTF.

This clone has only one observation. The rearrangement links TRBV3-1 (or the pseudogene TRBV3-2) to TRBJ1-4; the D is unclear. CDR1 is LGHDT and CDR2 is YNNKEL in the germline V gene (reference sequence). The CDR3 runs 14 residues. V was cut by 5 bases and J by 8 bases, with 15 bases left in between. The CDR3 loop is CASSSRVGREKLFF. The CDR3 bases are TGTGCCAGCAGCTCGAGGGTCGGGAGGGAAAAACTGTTTTTT.